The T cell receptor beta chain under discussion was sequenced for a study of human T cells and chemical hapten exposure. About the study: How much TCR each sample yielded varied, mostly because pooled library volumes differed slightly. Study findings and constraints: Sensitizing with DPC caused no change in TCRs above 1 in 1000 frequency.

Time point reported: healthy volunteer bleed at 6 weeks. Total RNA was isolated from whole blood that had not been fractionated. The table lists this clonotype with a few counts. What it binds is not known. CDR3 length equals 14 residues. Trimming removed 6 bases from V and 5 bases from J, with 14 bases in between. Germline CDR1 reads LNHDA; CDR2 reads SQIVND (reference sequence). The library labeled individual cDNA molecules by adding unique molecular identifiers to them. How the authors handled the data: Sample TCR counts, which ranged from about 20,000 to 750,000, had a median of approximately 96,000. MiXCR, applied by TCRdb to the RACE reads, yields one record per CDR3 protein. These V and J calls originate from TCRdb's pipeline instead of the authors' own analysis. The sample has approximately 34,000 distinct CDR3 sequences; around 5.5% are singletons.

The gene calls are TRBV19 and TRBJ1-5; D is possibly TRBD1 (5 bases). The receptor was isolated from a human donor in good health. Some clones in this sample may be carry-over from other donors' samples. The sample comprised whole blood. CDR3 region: CASSILDRDQPQHF. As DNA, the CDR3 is TGTGCCAGTAGCATACTCGACAGAGATCAGCCCCAGCATTTT.